This T cell receptor (beta chain) was identified during a study of OX40 agonist ivuxolimab in advanced cancers. Turning to the overall study: Ivuxolimab was a fully human IgG2 agonistic monoclonal antibody targeting the costimulatory receptor OX40 (CD134). In the dose-escalation cohort, 82.7% of patients were male, and the mean age was approximately 60 years, with a range of about 20 to 79. The paper reports the monotherapy dose-escalation portion (N of about 56 patients) of the phase I ivuxolimab trial. Among the 52 dose-escalation patients, roughly 20 had hepatocellular carcinoma, roughly 15 melanoma, 9 renal cell carcinoma and 9 head and neck cancer. Intravenous ivuxolimab was administered to patients every 2 weeks at six dose levels: 0.01, 0.1, 0.3, 1.5, 3 and 10 mg/kg. Partial responses occurred in three dose-escalation patients, of whom one had hepatocellular carcinoma and two had cutaneous melanoma. Peripheral TCRbeta sequencing was intended to test whether TCR sequence diversity was altered and clonal T-cell expansion was caused by ivuxolimab. Prior anti-PD-1, anti-PD-L1 or anti-CTLA-4 therapy was permitted, and checkpoint inhibitors had been received by 40% to 50% of dose-escalation patients. What the work shows at the level of the full study, not this receptor alone: Low levels of normalized T-cell clonal expansion were also seen in some patients who did not respond. Which antigens the clonally expanded peripheral T cells were specific for was not determined. At doses from 0.1 to 3.0 mg/kg, clonal expansion was seen in both CD4+ and CD8+ blood T cells between baseline and week 6. After ivuxolimab, CD8+ T cells had more expanded clones than CD4+ T cells on average. In the 0.1-3.0 mg/kg groups, partial responders had among the lowest normalized peripheral clonal expansion, particularly in CD8+ T cells.

The trial excluded patients who had a history of autoimmune disease or who were on systemic immunosuppression. Peripheral blood for TCR sequencing was collected from all dose cohorts at baseline, on cycle 4 day 1, and on cycle 7 day 1. The samples were drawn from a first-in-human, open-label, multicenter phase I dose-escalation trial of ivuxolimab. Adults with locally advanced or metastatic head and neck squamous cell, hepatocellular, melanoma or renal cell carcinoma were enrolled in the trial. Before TCR sequencing, CD4+ and CD8+ T cells were separately sorted from peripheral blood. To sequence the TCRbeta CDR3 region, genomic DNA was isolated from the sorted cells. The immunoSEQ Assay was used to sequence the TCRbeta CDR3 regions. Not all clones reach the TCRdb copy of this immuneACCESS table, which keeps in-frame sequences only. Checked studies attribute under half of the gap to unresolved V genes and leave the rest unexplained. In all, the sample holds tens of thousands of clones, and about nine tenths of those were seen once. About a quarter of the sample goes to the ten largest clones.

Regarding this clone: The antigen it recognizes is unknown. Within one base of it there is no much larger clone, and no base qualities were kept.

The germline V gene specifies SQVTM as CDR1 and ANQGSEA as CDR2. Relative to germline, V is 1 base shorter and J is 0 bases shorter, with 10 bases between their ends. The cysteine opens and the phenylalanine closes a CDR3 of 14 amino acids. Kept here is only the CDR3 DNA, which spans 42 bases and is read in frame from base 1. The sequence came from an adult with an advanced solid tumor such as melanoma, head and neck, liver or kidney cancer. The chain couples TRBV29-1 to TRBJ2-7; TRBD2 is a weak D gene call, 6 bases matching. The source was CD4+ or CD8+ T cells sorted from blood, collected in a trial of the OX40 agonist ivuxolimab. The DNA sequence is given as TGCAGCGTTGAAGGGGACTCTATCTCCTACGAGCAGTACTTC. Its translation reads: CSVEGDSISYEQYF.